These 16 T cell receptor beta chains came from one sample sequenced in a study of control samples from healthy donors and cancer patients (dated by TCRdb to 2018 to 2021). Preparation of the library involved the immunoSEQ multiplex PCR assay. This is the immuneACCESS table as TCRdb keeps it, with only in-frame sequences that have V and J called. A part of the clones is gone; compared with another copy, unresolved V genes explain less than half, and the rest is unexplained. Across this sample there are about 110,000 clones, with approximately 90% seen only once. The biggest ten clones account for 3.5% to 4.5% of the sample. Material for sequencing was PBMCs. The receptors were sampled from a woman aged 60-75 years with lung cancer.

Only a few counts were recorded for this clone. V is TRBV7-9 and J is TRBJ1-2, with a possible D match to TRBD1 (5 bases). V lost 5 bases, J lost 8 bases, and 12 bases lay in between. Germline V gives CDR1 SEHNR, CDR2 FQNEAQ (reference sequence). The length of the CDR3 is 12 residues. CDR3 protein: CASSTEEGGYTF. Here the CDR3 DNA reads TGTGCCAGCAGCACCGAGGAGGGGGGCTACACCTTC. Looking up the rest from reference TRBV7-9 and TRBJ1-2 gives the full variable domain: DTGVSQNPRHKITKRGQNVTFRCDPISEHNRLYWYRQTLGQGPEFLTYFQNEAQLEKSRLLSDRFSAERPKGSFSTLEIQRTEQGDSAMYLCASSTEEGGYTFGSGTRLTVV.

V usage is TRBV7-3 and J usage is TRBJ2-3; the match to TRBD2 covers 11 bases. V lost 5 bases, J lost 2 bases, and 12 bases stayed unmatched. The CDR3 runs to 18 residues. CDR1 and CDR2 (germline): SGHTA, FQGTGA. CDR3 sequence reads: CASSPDSGGAIHTDTQYF. CDR3 DNA: TGTGCCAGCAGCCCCGATAGCGGGGGGGCGATCCACACAGATACGCAGTATTTT.

The CDR3 region is CASSSENLNSPLHF. CDR3 bases: TGTGCCAGCAGCTCCGAGAACCTAAATTCACCCCTCCACTTT. The gene calls are TRBV5-4 and TRBJ1-6, with D hard to call. Germline assignment: CDR1 SGHNT and CDR2 YYREEE (reference sequence). V was trimmed by 3 bases and J by 7 bases, leaving 11 bases between them. The CDR3 loop spans 14 amino acids.

The V call is TRBV5-6, the J call TRBJ1-6; D possibly corresponds to TRBD1 (5 bases). The germline V gene has CDR1 SGHDT and CDR2 YYEEEE. The V gene lost 0 bases and the J gene lost 4 bases, with 17 bases spanning the gap. CDR3 size: 18 residues. CDR3 DNA sequence: TGTGCCAGCAGCTTGGATGGGGGTTGGGGGATGTATAATTCACCCCTCCACTTT. Its protein product is CASSLDGGWGMYNSPLHF.

This clone was counted between two and nine times. CDR3 in DNA: TGTGCCAGCAGCACCTACTTGAACACTGAAGCTTTCTTT. It translates to CASSTYLNTEAFF. The J gene is TRBJ1-1, the V gene TRBV7-3; the D is unclear. V was trimmed by 5 bases and J by 0 bases, leaving 7 bases between them. Germline lookup yields CDR1 SGHTA and CDR2 FQGTGA. This CDR3 contains 13 residues.

This rearrangement joins TRBV6-2 or TRBV6-3 to TRBJ1-1, with 10 bases that match TRBD1. Germline lookup yields CDR1 MNHEY and CDR2 SVGEGT. The junction had 11 bases not matched to a gene; V was cut back by 0 bases and J by 7 bases. The CDR3 loop spans 17 amino acids. The CDR3 sequence: CASSYSWTGGFIGEAFF. As DNA, the CDR3 is TGTGCCAGCAGTTACTCTTGGACAGGGGGATTTATTGGTGAAGCTTTCTTT.

V is TRBV27 and J is TRBJ2-3; 9 bases map to TRBD1. Germline V lookup: CDR1 MNHEY, CDR2 SMNVEV (reference sequence). V trimming: 5 bases; J trimming: 1 base; junction bases outside the gene matches: 10. The CDR3 spans 17 residues. The CDR3 DNA is TGTGCCAGCAGTCTCGATCCGGGACAGGGAGGCACAGATACGCAGTATTTT. Translating gives CASSLDPGQGGTDTQYF.

This sequence joins TRBV9 and TRBJ2-5; 9 nucleotides line up with TRBD2. Germline trimming cut 0 bases from V and 4 bases from J; bases unmatched to any gene: 7. CDR3 length: 16 amino acids. CDR1 and CDR2 from the germline V gene are SGDLS and YYNGEE. The CDR3, as DNA: TGTGCCAGCAGCGTAGGACTAGCGGTTGGAGGAGAGACCCAGTACTTC. Its protein product is CASSVGLAVGGETQYF.

V and J are TRBV4-2 and TRBJ2-7; TRBD2 agrees at 13 bases. V trimming: 5 bases; J trimming: 10 bases; junction bases outside the gene matches: 8. The CDR3 runs 14 residues. Per germline, CDR1 LGHNA and CDR2 YNFKEQ. The CDR3 DNA is TGTGCCAGCAGCGCACTAGCGGGGGGGGCCGATCAGTACTTC. Translated: CASSALAGGADQYF.

The chain employs TRBV7-9 and TRBJ2-1, with 10 positions matching TRBD2. Trimming cost V 4 bases and J 7 bases; bases outside gene matches: 7. The CDR3 is 15 residues long. Per germline, CDR1 SEHNR and CDR2 FQNEAQ (reference sequence). CDR3 sequence: CASSSPSGRGNEQFF. The CDR3 DNA reads TGTGCCAGCAGCTCGCCTAGCGGGAGAGGTAATGAGCAGTTCTTC.

The chain is built from TRBV5-1 and TRBJ2-5, with D perhaps being TRBD1 or TRBD2 (5 bases each). Germline V CDR1 and CDR2: SGHRS, YFSETQ. Trimming removed 4 bases at V and 5 bases at J, with 15 bases between. This CDR3 has 14 residues. Here the CDR3 reads CASSPLGGVETQYF. The CDR3 DNA reads as TGCGCCAGCAGCCCCCTTGGGGGAGTGGAGACCCAGTACTTC.

The chain links TRBV11-2 to TRBJ2-1, with 15 bases matching TRBD2. The CDR3 spans 17 residues. From germline, CDR1 is SGHAT and CDR2 FQNNGV. The ends lost 5 bases at V and 10 bases at J; junction bases unmatched: 12. The chain's CDR3 is CASSLGLAGGGRTEQFF. The CDR3 DNA is TGTGCCAGCAGCCTAGGACTAGCGGGAGGGGGTCGCACGGAGCAGTTCTTC.

The chain has TRBV5-4 and TRBJ2-1, with 8 bases lining up with TRBD2. Trimming cost V 2 bases and J 2 bases; bases outside gene matches: 6. The germline CDR1 and CDR2 sequences are SGHNT and YYREEE (reference sequence). This CDR3 comprises 16 residues. The CDR3 loop is CASSFMSGGTYNEQFF. The CDR3, as DNA: TGTGCCAGCAGCTTCATGAGCGGGGGAACCTACAATGAGCAGTTCTTC.

V is TRBV7-6 and J is TRBJ2-1, with unresolved D. Between the trimmed V and J ends, which lost 3 bases and 0 bases, there was a span of 9 bases. This CDR3 has 15 residues. Germline V gene data show CDR1 as SGHVS and CDR2 as FNYEAQ. The CDR3 loop reads CASSFWLSSYNEQFF. In DNA, the CDR3 is TGTGCCAGCAGCTTTTGGTTAAGCTCCTACAATGAGCAGTTCTTC.

The V gene is TRBV28, the J gene TRBJ1-1; possible D gene TRBD1, 6 bases. The V end was cut by 6 bases, the J end by 3 bases, with 20 bases between. Germline CDR1 reads MDHEN; CDR2 reads SYDVKM. The CDR3 totals 16 residues. CDR3: CASSPTGGSRYTEAFF. CDR3 nucleotide sequence: TGTGCCAGCAGCCCCACCGGGGGCTCCAGATACACTGAAGCTTTCTTT.

This clone was seen just once. The rearrangement uses TRBV6-6 and TRBJ2-7; D not certain. V was pared by 4 bases and J by 3 bases, with 7 bases between. The CDR3 runs 12 residues. The germline CDR1 and CDR2 sequences are MNHNY and SVGAGI (reference sequence). CDR3: CASSSNVYEQYF. The CDR3 DNA is TGTGCCAGCAGTTCCAACGTCTACGAGCAGTACTTC.